This TCR beta chain was identified during a study of T cell changes during pregnancy in multiple sclerosis. TCRdb's table, derived via immunoSEQ multiplex PCR, lists solely in-frame clones and lacks some. This sample has approximately 53,000 clones, with over 90% found just once. There are 14 residues in the CDR3. Germline values: CDR1 SGHRS, CDR2 YFSETQ. The V segment lost 3 bases and the J segment 2 bases; nucleotides outside the gene matches: 2. This receptor was identified in a female donor in good health, enrolled as a control in a pregnancy study. This specimen consisted of CD4+ T cells from peripheral blood mononuclear cells, obtained after pregnancy. The chain recombines TRBV5-1 with TRBJ2-7; 10 nucleotides agree with TRBD1. As DNA, the CDR3 is TGCGCCAGCAGCTGGGGACAGGGGACCTACGAGCAGTACTTC. Amino acids: CASSWGQGTYEQYF.